This T cell receptor beta chain was retrieved from a study of T cell responses to AZD1222 COVID-19 vaccine. The CDR3 is 13 amino acids. Germline V lookup: CDR1 SGHDT, CDR2 YYEEEE. The V gene lost 0 bases and the J gene lost 3 bases, with 6 bases spanning the gap. Only in-frame clones appear in the TCRdb table, and some are missing; sequencing was by immunoSEQ multiplex PCR. This sample yields some 150,000 clones, of which 87% are seen a single time; about a tenth belongs to the top ten. Overall study results and limits: Spike-specific TCR depth and breadth grew after two AZD1222 doses. The repertoires were collected only after the peak T cell response. White British people made up most donors, females outnumbered males, and clonal diversity was possibly underestimated.

As concerns this clone: The target antigen is unknown.

The sequence derives from an adult who received the AZD1222 COVID-19 vaccine. The chain is built from TRBV5-6 and TRBJ1-2, with unresolved D. The source material was peripheral blood, sampled 28 days after the second AZD1222 dose. CDR3 sequence (DNA): TGTGCCAGCAGCTTGGGGCGAGACTATGGCTACACCTTC. Residues: CASSLGRDYGYTF. Using reference TRBV5-6 and TRBJ1-2 for the parts outside the CDR3, the full variable domain is DAGVTQSPTHLIKTRGQQVTLRCSPKSGHDTVSWYQQALGQGPQFIFQYYEEEERQRGNFPDRFSGHQFPNYSSELNVNALLLGDSALYLCASSLGRDYGYTFGSGTRLTVV.